This T cell receptor beta chain was profiled in a study of CD8 T cells in ankylosing spondylitis. There are 10 residues in the CDR3. Germline loops: CDR1 WSHSY, CDR2 SAAADI. Trimming left V 6 bases short and J 7 bases short, with 4 bases between. Whole-study findings and limits: A TCR beta motif of eight or nine highly homologous variants seemed to mark ankylosing spondylitis blood. Some motif variants were previously reported in reactive arthritis synovial fluid and blood. According to the report, clones linked to the disease were significantly enriched in matched synovial fluid samples taken from ankylosing spondylitis patients.

A few counts support this clonotype. Its specificity is unknown. Quantitative barcoded 5'-RACE was used to prepare TCR beta libraries. TCRdb reprocessed the 5' RACE reads via MiXCR and lists one record per CDR3 protein. The sample includes approximately 240,000 distinct CDR3 sequences, about 11% of them seen just once. This clonotype was sampled from a male donor with ankylosing spondylitis or in good health (not recorded which). V usage is TRBV10-2 and J usage is TRBJ2-1, with no clear D. Sequencing used blood, either unsorted or a sorted T cell fraction (not recorded which). CDR3 region: CASRENEQFF. As DNA, the CDR3 is TGCGCCAGCAGGGAAAATGAGCAGTTCTTC.